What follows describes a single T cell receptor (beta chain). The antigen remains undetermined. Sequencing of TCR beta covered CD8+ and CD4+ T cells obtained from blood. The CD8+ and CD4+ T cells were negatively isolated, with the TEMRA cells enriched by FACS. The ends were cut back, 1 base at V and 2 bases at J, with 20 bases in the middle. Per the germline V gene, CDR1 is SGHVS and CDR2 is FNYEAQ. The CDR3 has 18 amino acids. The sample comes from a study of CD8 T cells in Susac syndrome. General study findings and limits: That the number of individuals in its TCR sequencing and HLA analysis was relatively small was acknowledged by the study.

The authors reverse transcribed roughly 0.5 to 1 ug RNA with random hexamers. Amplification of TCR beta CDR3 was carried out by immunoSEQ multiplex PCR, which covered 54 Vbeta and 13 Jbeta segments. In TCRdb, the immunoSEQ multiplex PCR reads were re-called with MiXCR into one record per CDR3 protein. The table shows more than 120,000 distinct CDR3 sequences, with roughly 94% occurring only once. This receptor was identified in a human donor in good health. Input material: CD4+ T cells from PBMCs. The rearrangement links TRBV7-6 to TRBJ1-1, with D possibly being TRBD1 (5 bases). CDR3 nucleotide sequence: TGTGCCAGCAGCTTAGTAGCAGGGAGGTGGGCTTCAAACACTGAAGCTTTCTTT. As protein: CASSLVAGRWASNTEAFF.